This T cell receptor beta chain was documented in a study of cytomegalovirus exposure and HLA in healthy donors. 13 Jbeta primers and 60 Vbeta primers were used for the PCR. The method was immunoSEQ multiplex PCR; TCRdb's version includes in-frame clones alone and lacks a portion of them. The sample contains about 110,000 clones, 73% of which appear only once. Study-wide points: The study listed roughly 160 cytomegalovirus-associated TCR beta chains. A later examination showed that TCR association rates differed by HLA locus, with DRB1 most and HLA-C fewest.

This CDR3 spans 12 amino acids. Trimming took off 10 bases at V and 8 bases at J, with 17 bases between the two ends. Germline CDR1 reads LNHDA; CDR2 reads SQIVND (reference sequence). In the case of this clone: What it binds is unknown.

These donors, healthy bone marrow donors, were studied. The clonotype comes from a man aged 40-55 years in good health and CMV-seronegative. This rearrangement joins TRBV19 to TRBJ1-2; D uncertain. The sample comprised PBMCs. The DNA of the CDR3 is TGTGCCACCAAGGGCTGGGGAGGCGGCTACACCTTC. This gives the protein CATKGWGGGYTF.